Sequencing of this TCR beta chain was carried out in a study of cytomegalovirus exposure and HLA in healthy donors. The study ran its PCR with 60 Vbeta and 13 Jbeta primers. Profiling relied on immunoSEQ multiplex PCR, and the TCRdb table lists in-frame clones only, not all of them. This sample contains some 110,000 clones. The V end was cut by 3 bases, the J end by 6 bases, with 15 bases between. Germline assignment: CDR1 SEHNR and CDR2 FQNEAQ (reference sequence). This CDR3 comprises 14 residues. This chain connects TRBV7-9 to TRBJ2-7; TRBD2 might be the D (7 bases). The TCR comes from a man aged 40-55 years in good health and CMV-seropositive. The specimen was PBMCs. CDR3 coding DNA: TGTGCCAGCAGCTTTTCGGGGGGCTTCACCGAGCAGTACTTC. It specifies CASSFSGGFTEQYF.